Each of the 20 T cell receptor beta chains below was sequenced from the same sample in a study of blood T cell repertoires in COVID-19. Libraries were prepared by immunoSEQ multiplex PCR; TCRdb keeps only in-frame clonotypes and omits some of them. The profile shows roughly 670,000 clones, over 80% of them singletons. The sequenced material came from peripheral blood. Every receptor here comes from a woman between 18 and 29 years old with acute or convalescent COVID-19.

CDR3 in DNA: TGTGCCAGCAGCTTTGGAGTCAAGAGCGAGCAGTACTTC. The encoded protein is CASSFGVKSEQYF. The chain recombines TRBV5-6 with TRBJ2-7; D not certain. Germline CDR1 SGHDT, CDR2 YYEEEE. Trimming shortened V by 2 bases and J by 6 bases, and 12 bases separated the two germline ends. The CDR3 spans 13 residues.

This chain connects TRBV7-2 to TRBJ1-6, with a weak D call TRBD1 (5 bases). Looked up from germline, CDR1 is SGHTA and CDR2 is FQGNSA. The CDR3 is 12 residues long. V was shortened by 1 base and J by 11 bases, with 6 bases between the two germline ends. For the CDR3, the DNA is TGTGCCAGCAGCTTAGGGGGCGCACCCCTCCACTTT. Translated, it gives CASSLGGAPLHF.

This clone has a handful of counts. The chain uses TRBV27 and TRBJ1-2; D gene ambiguous. From germline, CDR1 is MNHEY and CDR2 SMNVEV (reference sequence). This CDR3 contains 14 residues. Trimming took 2 bases from V and 4 from J, leaving 11 bases between them. CDR3: CASSLKHRIYGYTF. DNA for the CDR3: TGTGCCAGCAGTTTAAAACATCGTATCTATGGCTACACCTTC.

V usage is TRBV6-5 and J usage is TRBJ1-2, with a tentative D call TRBD1 (6 bases). CDR3 length equals 14 residues. Germline CDR1 MNHEY, CDR2 SVGAGI. V was shortened by 8 bases and J by 5 bases, with 18 bases between the two germline ends. This CDR3 reads CASGFWDKLYGYTF. DNA for the CDR3: TGTGCCAGCGGTTTTTGGGACAAATTATATGGCTACACCTTC.

The genes are TRBV6-4 and TRBJ2-1; TRBD2 aligns across 8 bases. J was trimmed by 3 bases and V by 2 bases; bases with no gene match: 6. This CDR3 has 16 residues. Germline V gene sequence: CDR1 MRHNA, CDR2 SNTAGT. For the CDR3, the DNA is TGTGCCAGCAGTGACGGCGTCGGGGGGGACTACAATGAGCAGTTCTTC. This translates into CASSDGVGGDYNEQFF.

The rearrangement uses TRBV7-2 and TRBJ1-3; D is unclear. CDR1 is SGHTA, CDR2 FQGNSA, per germline. The CDR3 is made up of 16 amino acids. V was pared by 5 bases and J by 2 bases, with 16 bases between. CDR3 DNA: TGTGCCAGCAGCCCCCCACCGTGGGCAGCTGGAAACACCATATATTTT. It yields the protein CASSPPPWAAGNTIYF. The whole variable domain, filled in from reference TRBV7-2 and TRBJ1-3, reads GAGVSQSPSNKVTEKGKDVELRCDPISGHTALYWYRQSLGQGLEFLIYFQGNSAPDKSGLPSDRFSAERTGGSVSTLTIQRTQQEDSAVYLCASSPPPWAAGNTIYFGEGSWLTVV.

In its sample, this clone was seen once. V is TRBV27 and J is TRBJ1-6; tentative D call: TRBD1 (6 bases). Trimming shortened V by 7 bases and J by 6 bases, and 13 bases separated the two germline ends. Per the germline V gene, CDR1 is MNHEY and CDR2 is SMNVEV (reference sequence). The length of the CDR3 is 14 residues. The CDR3 region has the DNA TGTGCCAGCACCCGAGGGGGATTTAATTCACCCCTCCACTTT. It specifies CASTRGGFNSPLHF.

V gene TRBV7-6 combines with J gene TRBJ2-7; TRBD1 matches 7 bases. V lost 5 bases and J lost 5; bases outside the gene matches: 6. This CDR3 is built from 13 residues. Germline loops: CDR1 SGHVS, CDR2 FNYEAQ. The CDR3, as DNA: TGTGCCAGCAGCCCTTATACAGGGGACGAGCAGTACTTC. It codes for CASSPYTGDEQYF.

The J gene is TRBJ2-1, the V gene TRBV6-5; TRBD2 agrees at 8 bases. Losses at the gene ends were 7 bases for V and 2 bases for J; bases not matched to a gene: 7. The V gene's germline CDR1 is MNHEY and CDR2 SVGAGI. The CDR3 has 15 residues. CDR3 protein: CASKSSGGAYNEQFF. CDR3 nucleotides: TGTGCCAGCAAATCGTCGGGGGGGGCCTACAATGAGCAGTTCTTC.

The gene calls are TRBV15 and TRBJ1-6, with 8 bases aligning to TRBD1. Germline V gene data show CDR1 as LNHNV and CDR2 as YYDKDF (reference sequence). This CDR3 contains 15 residues. V trimming: 8 bases; J trimming: 10 bases; junction bases outside the gene matches: 13. CDR3 sequence: CATGFGDRPSSPLHF. The CDR3 bases are TGTGCCACCGGGTTTGGGGACAGGCCCTCCTCACCCCTCCACTTT.

This rearrangement joins TRBV19 to TRBJ1-3; TRBD1 is a possible D gene (5 bases). Trimming pared 3 bases from V and 7 bases from J, leaving 19 bases between. The germline V gene encodes CDR1 LNHDA and CDR2 SQIVND (reference sequence). The CDR3 is made up of 16 amino acids. CDR3 loop: CASSITNIPGDNTIYF. In DNA form, the CDR3 reads TGTGCCAGTAGTATTACGAACATCCCGGGGGATAACACCATATATTTT. Filled out from reference TRBV19 and TRBJ1-3, the complete variable domain reads DGGITQSPKYLFRKEGQNVTLSCEQNLNHDAMYWYRQDPGQGLRLIYYSQIVNDFQKGDIAEGYSVSREKKESFPLTVTSAQKNPTAFYLCASSITNIPGDNTIYFGEGSWLTVV.

The rearrangement links TRBV28 to TRBJ2-7; 9 bases agree with TRBD2. Germline assignment: CDR1 MDHEN and CDR2 SYDVKM. The CDR3 loop spans 15 amino acids. Losses at the gene ends were 5 bases for V and 3 bases for J; bases not matched to a gene: 8. CDR3 DNA: TGTGCCAGCAGTCCCCTGACTAGCGGCAACTACGAGCAGTACTTC. Translated, it gives CASSPLTSGNYEQYF. The whole variable domain, filled in from reference TRBV28 and TRBJ2-7, reads DVKVTQSSRYLVKRTGEKVFLECVQDMDHENMFWYRQDPGLGLRLIYFSYDVKMKEKGDIPEGYSVSREKKERFSLILESASTNQTSMYLCASSPLTSGNYEQYFGPGTRLTVT.

The gene calls are TRBV19 and TRBJ1-1; D call uncertain. This CDR3 is built from 12 residues. Per the germline V gene, CDR1 is LNHDA and CDR2 is SQIVND (reference sequence). V was shortened by 8 bases and J by 4 bases, with 11 bases between the two germline ends. The CDR3 sequence is CASGRLSTEAFF. CDR3 nucleotide sequence: TGTGCCAGTGGTCGGTTGAGCACTGAAGCTTTCTTT.

This clone was detected a few times. The rearrangement links TRBV6-4 to TRBJ1-1, with a tentative D call TRBD1 (5 bases). The CDR3 has 14 residues. Germline V lookup: CDR1 MRHNA, CDR2 SNTAGT. Trimming pared 5 bases from V and 5 bases from J, leaving 15 bases between. In nucleotides, the CDR3 is TGTGCCAGCAGTACCGGAGGGGATGGGACTGAAGCTTTCTTT. This translates into CASSTGGDGTEAFF.

This rearrangement joins TRBV5-1 to TRBJ1-2; TRBD1 might be the D (5 bases). V dropped 3 bases and J dropped 3 bases, with 6 bases sitting between them. There are 12 residues in the CDR3. Looked up from germline, CDR1 is SGHRS and CDR2 is YFSETQ. The CDR3, as DNA: TGCGCCAGCAGCTCAGGGCACTATGGCTACACCTTC. Residues: CASSSGHYGYTF.

Written as DNA, the CDR3 is TGTGCCAGCAAGGACATCTCTGGAAACACCATATATTTT. This encodes CASKDISGNTIYF. The J gene is TRBJ1-3, the V gene TRBV27, with D possibly being TRBD1 (5 bases). This CDR3 is 13 amino acids long. V shed 7 bases and J shed 0 bases, with 7 bases lying between them. CDR1 and CDR2 from the germline V gene are MNHEY and SMNVEV (reference sequence).

V usage is TRBV10-3 and J usage is TRBJ1-2; maybe TRBD1 (5 bases). The CDR3 length is 16 residues. V lost 0 bases to trimming and J lost 3 bases, with 14 bases between them. CDR1 ENHRY and CDR2 SYGVKD come from the germline V gene. The CDR3 DNA reads as TGTGCCATCAGTGAGTCAAACGGCCGGGGGGACTATGGCTACACCTTC. As protein: CAISESNGRGDYGYTF.

The gene calls are TRBV29-1 and TRBJ2-7, with D possibly matching TRBD1 (5 bases). The CDR3 covers 13 residues. The V end was cut by 4 bases, the J end by 0 bases, with 10 bases between. The germline V gene has CDR1 SQVTM and CDR2 ANQGSEA. This chain's CDR3 is CSVVARASYEQYF. CDR3 coding DNA: TGCAGCGTTGTAGCCAGGGCCTCCTACGAGCAGTACTTC.

The chain carries TRBV3-1 (or the pseudogene TRBV3-2) and TRBJ1-2, with a tentative D call TRBD1 (6 bases). Per the germline V gene, CDR1 is LGHDT and CDR2 is YNNKEL (reference sequence). Trimming pared 5 bases from V and 9 bases from J, leaving 16 bases between. The CDR3 loop spans 13 amino acids. CDR3 protein: CASSSDRTASYTF. The CDR3 DNA follows: TGTGCCAGCAGCTCAGACAGGACGGCCAGCTACACCTTC.

On this clone: Other DNA variants within this sample encode the same CDR3. The V and J genes are TRBV3-1 (or the pseudogene TRBV3-2) and TRBJ1-1; D is ambiguous. V was clipped by 1 base and J by 10 bases, with 7 bases between them. The CDR3 is 11 amino acids. Per germline, CDR1 LGHDT and CDR2 YNNKEL (reference sequence). The CDR3 reads CASSQGRGAFF. The CDR3 nucleotides are TGTGCCAGCAGCCAAGGACGGGGAGCTTTCTTT.